These T cell receptor beta chains were read from a single sample in a study of patients and donors after allogeneic stem cell transplantation. TCRdb fed the RT-PCR reads into MiXCR, producing one record per CDR3 protein. This table has around 200,000 distinct CDR3 sequences, about 37% appearing once. The sequenced sample consisted of blood, either unsorted or a sorted T cell fraction (not recorded which). The source is a human donor who was either an allogeneic HSCT recipient or a stem cell or donor lymphocyte infusion donor (not recorded which). It is not recorded whose cells these are; they may come from a transplant donor. The CDR3 runs from the conserved cysteine through the conserved F or W. Each record gives: V gene, clone size, J gene, D gene, CDR3 DNA, CDR3 protein. A D gene is named only where the DNA matches it firmly. Expanded clones get a size class; other rows say once, few or many, or leave the size out.

TRBV5-1	.	TRBJ2-3	.	TGCGCCAGCAGCTTGGGGCAGGGGGGCCGCACAGATACGCAGTATTTT	CASSLGQGGRTDTQYF
TRBV30	few	TRBJ1-3	.	TGTGCCTGGAACCGGGACTCTGGAAACACCATATATTTT	CAWNRDSGNTIYF
TRBV9	.	TRBJ2-1	.	TGTGCCAGCAGCGTAGCGGGGGCTTACAATGAGCAGTTCTTC	CASSVAGAYNEQFF
TRBV29-1	.	TRBJ1-2	.	TGCAGCGTTGGGCCGCTCCTAAATGGCTACACCTTC	CSVGPLLNGYTF
TRBV29-1	few	TRBJ1-1	.	TGCAGCGTTGGGGGGTTGGGGGAAAACACTGAAGCTTTCTTT	CSVGGLGENTEAFF
TRBV6-6	few	TRBJ1-5	.	TGTGCCAGCAGTTACGGGCAGAGTAGCAATCAGCCCCAGCATTTT	CASSYGQSSNQPQHF
TRBV28	.	TRBJ1-4	.	TGTGCCAGCAGTTTGGGGGGCAGGGATGAAAAACTGTTTTTT	CASSLGGRDEKLFF
TRBV20-1	few	TRBJ1-1	.	TGCAGTGCTCGGGGCAGTTTGAACAGGGAAGCTTTCTTT	CSARGSLNREAFF
TRBV29-1	.	TRBJ2-7	.	TGCAGCGTTGGGCAGGGGTCAACCTACGAGCAGTACTTC	CSVGQGSTYEQYF
TRBV12-3/TRBV12-4	.	TRBJ2-5	.	TGTGCCAGCAGTTTAGTCTACAAGACCCAGTACTTC	CASSLVYKTQYF
TRBV28	.	TRBJ2-7	TRBD1	TGTGCCAGCAGTTTGCGACAGGGCCGGGACGAGCAGTACTTC	CASSLRQGRDEQYF
TRBV7-3	.	TRBJ2-3	.	TGTGCCAGCAGCTTAACGAACACAGATACGCAGTATTTT	CASSLTNTDTQYF
TRBV9	.	TRBJ2-3	TRBD2	TGTGCCAGCAGTCACGAGCGGGGGGCCCTCACAGATACGCAGTATTTT	CASSHERGALTDTQYF
TRBV3-1	few	TRBJ1-5	.	TGTGCCAGCAGCCAAATGGGGGGAAGCAATCAGCCCCAGCATTTT	CASSQMGGSNQPQHF
TRBV12-3/TRBV12-4	few	TRBJ2-3	TRBD2	TGTGCCAGCAGTTTAGCCCTAGCGGGGGGGCTGACAGATACGCAGTATTTT	CASSLALAGGLTDTQYF
TRBV5-5	.	TRBJ2-6	.	TGTGCCAGCAGCTTGGCCCGGGGACACTCTGGGGCCAACGTCCTGACTTTC	CASSLARGHSGANVLTF
TRBV19	.	TRBJ1-4	TRBD1	TGTGCCAGTAGATGGGGACAGGGGAATGAAAAACTGTTTTTT	CASRWGQGNEKLFF
TRBV25-1	few	TRBJ1-2	TRBD1	TGTGCCAGCAGTGACCTAAGACAGGGGAGTAATGGCTACACCTTC	CASSDLRQGSNGYTF
TRBV20-1	.	TRBJ2-7	.	TGCAGTGCTAGAGTCAGATACGGAGGCTACGAGCAGTACTTC	CSARVRYGGYEQYF
TRBV7-9	few	TRBJ1-1	.	TGTGCCAGCAGCTTATGGACGGACATGAACACTGAAGCTTTCTTT	CASSLWTDMNTEAFF
TRBV20-1	many	TRBJ2-2	TRBD2	TGCAGTGCTAGAAGACTAGCGTCGACCGGGGAGCTGTTTTTT	CSARRLASTGELFF
TRBV7-2	many	TRBJ1-1	.	TGTGCCAGCAGCTTAGGTCGAGGGAGCTTAGCTTTCTTT	CASSLGRGSLAFF
TRBV7-9	.	TRBJ1-4	TRBD1	TGTGCCAGCAGCCACTGGGACAGGGAGGAAAAACTGTTTTTT	CASSHWDREEKLFF
TRBV15	.	TRBJ2-7	.	TGTGCCACCAGCTCCGGGAGCTCCTACGAGCTGTACTTC	CATSSGSSYELYF
TRBV30	.	TRBJ1-5	TRBD1	TGTGCCTGGAGTGTACGGACAGGGCTAAATCAGCCCCAGCATTTT	CAWSVRTGLNQPQHF
TRBV7-3	few	TRBJ1-5	.	TGTGCCAGCAGCTTAACGTTCAACCCGGCCGTGACAGCTTATCAGCCCCAGCATTTT	CASSLTFNPAVTAYQPQHF
TRBV12-3/TRBV12-4	once	TRBJ1-1	TRBD1	TGTGCCAGCACCTACCTCCGGGACAGGGCCACTGAAGCTTTCTTT	CASTYLRDRATEAFF
TRBV12-3/TRBV12-4	.	TRBJ2-5	.	TGTGCCAGCAGTCCCCGGGGAGGAGTCAGGGAGACCCAGTACTTC	CASSPRGGVRETQYF
TRBV5-6	.	TRBJ2-1	TRBD1	TGTGCCAGCAGCCCCTTCCGGGACAGTATTAGCGATGAGCAGTTCTTC	CASSPFRDSISDEQFF
TRBV7-9	.	TRBJ2-6	.	TGTGCCAGCAGCCGAGTGGCCAACGTCCTGACTTTC	CASSRVANVLTF
TRBV9	.	TRBJ2-7	TRBD1	TGTGCCAGCAGCCCAGGGACAGCTCATACCTACGAGCAGTACTTC	CASSPGTAHTYEQYF
TRBV27	few	TRBJ1-4	.	TGTGCCAGCAGGGGGGCCGGGAACAATGAAAAACTGTTTTTT	CASRGAGNNEKLFF
TRBV6-2/TRBV6-3	.	TRBJ1-2	.	TGTGCCAGCAGTTACGGAAGGCCGAGTAACTATGGCTACACCTTC	CASSYGRPSNYGYTF
TRBV7-2	.	TRBJ2-1	.	TGTGCCAGCAGCTTTACAGGCCTCAATGAGCAGTTCTTC	CASSFTGLNEQFF
TRBV10-3	few	TRBJ1-2	.	TGTGCCATCAGTGAGAAACCCTGGAACTATGGCTACACCTTC	CAISEKPWNYGYTF
TRBV12-3/TRBV12-4	few	TRBJ1-3	.	TGTGCCAGCAGTACCATCGGACGGGCTGGAAACACCATATATTTT	CASSTIGRAGNTIYF
TRBV6-1	once	TRBJ2-7	TRBD1	TGTGCCAGCAGTCCCCAGGCCCCGACAGGGTGGTACGAGCAGTACTTC	CASSPQAPTGWYEQYF
TRBV12-3/TRBV12-4	.	TRBJ1-1	.	TGTGCCAGCAGTTTTGACGAATCTTTACGCGGGCCGAACACCGAAGCTTTCTTT	CASSFDESLRGPNTEAFF
TRBV20-1	.	TRBJ2-7	TRBD1	TGCAGTGCTAGAGATCAAGACAGGGCCCCCTCCTACGAGCAGTACTTC	CSARDQDRAPSYEQYF
TRBV28	.	TRBJ2-1	.	TGTGCCAGCAGTTTATTCCCAGGGAGCGCTACACGTGGTGAGCAGTTCTTC	CASSLFPGSATRGEQFF
TRBV28	few	TRBJ2-7	TRBD2	TGTGCCAGCATCTTTAGCGGGGGGGCCCTCGACTTC	CASIFSGGALDF
TRBV9	.	TRBJ2-5	.	TGTGCCAGCAGCGTAGATCTAATGGAGACCCAGTACTTC	CASSVDLMETQYF
TRBV4-2	.	TRBJ1-5	.	TGTGCCAGCAGCCAAGACAGGCCGGCAGGGCCCCAGCATTTT	CASSQDRPAGPQHF
TRBV12-3/TRBV12-4	many	TRBJ1-1	.	TGTGCCAGCAGTTTTCGTAGGGAAGCTGAAGCTTTCTTT	CASSFRREAEAFF
TRBV12-3/TRBV12-4	.	TRBJ1-5	.	TGTGCCAGCAGTGAGACACTTGGGGCGAATCAGCCCCAGCATTTT	CASSETLGANQPQHF
TRBV5-6	.	TRBJ2-7	.	TGTGCCAGCAGCTTGGAACCATCCGGCGAGCAGTACTTC	CASSLEPSGEQYF
TRBV29-1	few	TRBJ1-3	.	TGCAGCGTAGAATTGACTAGGCCCAGCTCTGGAAACACCATATATTTT	CSVELTRPSSGNTIYF
TRBV27	.	TRBJ1-1	.	TGTGCCAGCAGTTTCATTGCCTCGAACACTGAAGCTTTCTTT	CASSFIASNTEAFF
TRBV6-2/TRBV6-3	.	TRBJ2-1	.	TGTGCCAGCTCTGTCCTGTCCTACAATGAGCAGTTCTTC	CASSVLSYNEQFF
TRBV5-1	.	TRBJ1-1	.	TGCGCCAGCAGTCTTAACCAGGGGATGAACACTGAAGCTTTCTTT	CASSLNQGMNTEAFF